This TCR beta chain was recorded in a study of Graves' ophthalmopathy and Graves' hyperthyroidism. The authors amplified TCR beta CDR3 regions, and they did so from RNA transcripts for repertoire sequencing. HTBI primers served in a first-round RT-PCR, which a second-round multiplex PCR followed. TCRdb redid the calling of the multiplex PCR reads with MiXCR, one entry per CDR3 protein. The repertoire holds some 360,000 distinct CDR3 sequences, with about a sixth as singletons. Study-level findings and limits: Blood also carried most expanded thyroid clonotypes exceeding 0.001 frequency.

CDR3 length equals 14 residues. J lost 5 bases, V lost 8 bases, and 6 bases had no gene match. Germline V lookup: CDR1 KGHDR, CDR2 SFDVKD. This clonotype was seen ten or more times. The antigen is not known. The rearrangement joins TRBV24-1 to TRBJ2-2; 8 nucleotides align to TRBD1. Sequenced input: peripheral blood. The origin of this receptor is an adult woman with stable Graves' hyperthyroidism. In DNA, the CDR3 is TGTGCCACCAAGGGACAGGAGGAGACCGGGGAGCTGTTTTTT. It specifies CATKGQEETGELFF.